This T cell receptor (beta chain) stems from a study of T cell responses to AZD1222 COVID-19 vaccine. Looked up from germline, CDR1 is KGHSH and CDR2 is LQKENI. The CDR3 is 14 residues long. V lost 3 bases to trimming and J lost 12 bases; unmatched junction nucleotides: 9. The table came from immunoSEQ multiplex PCR; TCRdb's copy has only in-frame clones and leaves some out. The data contain over 110,000 clones, 92% of them singletons. The material was peripheral blood, obtained 28 days after the second AZD1222 dose. The source is an adult who received the AZD1222 COVID-19 vaccine. The gene calls are TRBV18 and TRBJ2-7; 12 bases agree with TRBD2. CDR3 region: CASSPPTTSGRVYF. Written as DNA, the CDR3 is TGTGCCAGCTCACCTCCGACGACTAGCGGGAGAGTGTACTTC.